This TCR beta chain was identified in a study of blood T cell repertoires in COVID-19. Turning to the study itself: Sources were T cells, B-cell-depleted T cells, or PBMCs; the material itself was cDNA or gDNA.

CDR1 and CDR2 (germline): MNHEY, SMNVEV (reference sequence). The CDR3 spans 12 residues. Trimming took off 5 bases at V and 3 bases at J, with 7 bases between the two ends. Per the original data handling: Using reference gene primer amplification, nucleated cell counts were estimated. Clones were sequenced by immunoSEQ multiplex PCR, and TCRdb holds only the in-frame ones, with some missing. V and J calls and clone size are those listed in that table; D and trimming were worked out from the DNA. Among around 250,000 clones listed, approximately 89% were seen once. Enrolled through a virtual design, the participants were between roughly 18 and 90 years of age and came from 24 US areas. Each participant's cohort was designated according to participant-reported clinical history.

The rearrangement links TRBV27 to TRBJ1-2; D unresolved. The sequencing sample was made of PBMCs or T cells enriched from blood (not recorded which). This TCR was sampled from a woman in her thirties or forties with acute COVID-19. The CDR3 nucleotides read TGTGCCAGCAGTGGGCGGGACTATGGCTACACCTTC. Its translation is CASSGRDYGYTF.